The 18 T cell receptor beta chains in this list originate from one sample, sequenced in a study of T-cell memory formation after mild COVID-19. In TCRdb, the 5' RACE reads were re-called with MiXCR into one record per CDR3 protein. The sample records around 530,000 distinct CDR3 sequences, about 20% being singletons. The specimen was PBMCs or a T cell subset sorted from them (not recorded which). The receptors originated from an adult woman who had mild COVID-19 (a few samples of this study predate the infection). Cell type and time point are not known.

This clonotype was observed a few times. The rearrangement joins TRBV12-3 or TRBV12-4 to TRBJ2-7, with D uncertain. V gave up 3 bases and J gave up 5 bases, with 8 bases separating them. This CDR3 has 12 amino acids. The CDR3 region is CASSFWKDEQYF. In nucleotides, the CDR3 is TGTGCCAGCAGTTTCTGGAAGGACGAGCAGTACTTC.

This clonotype was found a few times. The J gene is TRBJ2-2, the V gene TRBV4-1; 9 bases map to TRBD2. There are 17 residues in the CDR3. Germline V CDR1 and CDR2: MGHRA, YSYEKL. The V and J ends lost 4 bases and 7 bases, in that order; junction bases with no gene match: 13. CDR3 in DNA: TGCGCCAGCAGCCGAACACTAGCGGGCCTTAGAATCGGGGAGCTGTTTTTT. It is translated as CASSRTLAGLRIGELFF.

This clonotype was seen a few times. The J gene is TRBJ2-5, the V gene TRBV20-1; tentative D call: TRBD2 (6 bases). The CDR3 consists of 14 residues. Trimming stripped 8 bases from V and 1 base from J, with 17 bases between. Germline V gene lookup returns CDR1 DFQATT and CDR2 SNEGSKA (reference sequence). The CDR3 reads CSPKTSGGQETQYF. In DNA form, the CDR3 reads TGCAGTCCTAAAACCTCCGGGGGCCAAGAGACCCAGTACTTC.

This sequence joins TRBV3-1 and TRBJ2-1, with D perhaps TRBD1 (6 bases). This CDR3 spans 16 amino acids. Trimming removed 1 base from V and 2 bases from J, with 12 bases in between. In germline, CDR1 is LGHDT, CDR2 YNNKEL (reference sequence). The DNA of the CDR3 is TGTGCCAGCAGCCAAGCTGGGCAGGGGACCTACAATGAGCAGTTCTTC. Protein: CASSQAGQGTYNEQFF.

The rearrangement links TRBV6-5 to TRBJ2-7; TRBD1 matches at 9 bases. The V and J ends lost 2 bases and 5 bases, in that order; junction bases with no gene match: 13. The germline V gene encodes CDR1 MNHEY and CDR2 SVGAGI. This CDR3 spans 17 amino acids. The CDR3 coding sequence is TGTGCCAGCAGTTACCGACCCCCGGGACAGGGTCGGCACGAGCAGTACTTC. Translation: CASSYRPPGQGRHEQYF.

This clonotype appeared a few times. The V and J genes are TRBV7-6 and TRBJ1-1; TRBD1 agrees at 7 bases. This CDR3 is 16 amino acids long. The V gene end was trimmed by 0 bases and the J gene end by 0 bases; junction bases not matched to a gene: 4. Germline CDR1 SGHVS, CDR2 FNYEAQ. DNA for the CDR3: TGTGCCAGCAGCTTAGCGCTTGGGACAGTGAACACTGAAGCTTTCTTT. It yields the protein CASSLALGTVNTEAFF.

DNA of the CDR3: TGTGCCAGCAGCTTTCAGGGAGACACAGATACGCAGTATTTT. Its protein product is CASSFQGDTDTQYF. This chain uses TRBV7-9 with TRBJ2-3; D tentatively reads TRBD1 or TRBD2 (5 bases each). The length of the CDR3 is 14 residues. Trimming took 3 bases from V and 2 from J, leaving 9 bases between them. The germline V gene encodes CDR1 SEHNR and CDR2 FQNEAQ (reference sequence).

This chain connects TRBV15 to TRBJ1-1; D is possibly TRBD1 (5 bases). The CDR3 length is 12 residues. Germline assignment: CDR1 LNHNV and CDR2 YYDKDF (reference sequence). V was trimmed by 11 bases and J by 3 bases, leaving 13 bases between them. CDR3 bases: TGTGCCTCCGGGACGGGTCACACTGAAGCTTTCTTT. It encodes CASGTGHTEAFF.

This chain links TRBV5-1 with TRBJ1-2, with D perhaps matching TRBD1 (5 bases). Germline values: CDR1 SGHRS, CDR2 YFSETQ. The CDR3 is 15 amino acids. Trimming took off 0 bases at V and 6 bases at J, with 15 bases between the two ends. The CDR3 DNA reads TGCGCCAGCAGCTTGGAGCGACAGCCGCATGATGGCTACACCTTC. The encoded protein is CASSLERQPHDGYTF.

V and J are TRBV5-5 and TRBJ2-5; no firm D call. The CDR3 consists of 16 residues. V gave up 0 bases and J gave up 1 base, with 13 bases separating them. Germline loops: CDR1 SGHKS, CDR2 YYEKEE (reference sequence). The CDR3 DNA sequence: TGTGCCAGCAGCTTGGCCGTGATGGGCGCCCAAGAGACCCAGTACTTC. Protein product: CASSLAVMGAQETQYF.

The chain employs TRBV2 and TRBJ2-7; a possible D gene is TRBD2 (6 bases). Germline V gene lookup returns CDR1 SNHLY and CDR2 FYNNEI. CDR3 length: 15 residues. Trimming stripped 5 bases from V and 2 bases from J, with 16 bases between. CDR3 DNA sequence: TGTGCCAGCAGTAAGGCGGGGAAGGCAACCTACGAGCAGTACTTC. Encoded protein: CASSKAGKATYEQYF.

This clonotype came up many times. The rearrangement joins TRBV6-2 or TRBV6-3 to TRBJ1-6; D gene unclear. V was pared by 6 bases and J by 7 bases, with 10 bases between. The germline CDR1 and CDR2 sequences are MNHEY and SVGEGT. The CDR3 totals 13 residues. CDR3 sequence: CASSVPRNSPLHF. The CDR3, as DNA: TGTGCCAGCAGCGTCCCCCGGAATTCACCCCTCCACTTT.

In its sample, this clonotype was seen a few times. The chain couples TRBV5-1 to TRBJ1-2; perhaps TRBD1 as D (6 bases). There are 18 residues in the CDR3. V lost 3 bases and J 3 bases, leaving 24 bases between the germline ends. Germline CDR1 and CDR2: SGHRS and YFSETQ. The CDR3 here is CASSSRGSNFLADYGYTF. CDR3 nucleotides: TGCGCCAGCAGCTCCAGGGGTTCAAACTTCTTAGCTGACTATGGCTACACCTTC.

The chain links TRBV15 to TRBJ2-5; no reliable D call. This CDR3 has 14 amino acids. From germline, CDR1 is LNHNV and CDR2 YYDKDF (reference sequence). V lost 5 bases and J lost 5, with 15 bases in between. In nucleotides, the CDR3 is TGTGCCACCAGCCCGGTAGGCACCGGGGAGACCCAGTACTTC. This gives the protein CATSPVGTGETQYF. Complete variable domain (other parts from reference TRBV15 and TRBJ2-5): DAMVIQNPRYQVTQFGKPVTLSCSQTLNHNVMYWYQQKSSQAPKLLFHYYDKDFNNEADTPDNFQSRRPNTSFCFLDIRSPGLGDTAMYLCATSPVGTGETQYFGPGTRLLVL.

The DNA for the CDR3 is TGTGCCAGCAGATGGACAGGGGCCCACGAGCAGTACTTC. Translation: CASRWTGAHEQYF. The V call is TRBV6-5, the J call TRBJ2-7, with 9 nucleotides matching TRBD1. CDR3 length equals 13 residues. Germline V CDR1 and CDR2: MNHEY, SVGAGI. The junction had 5 bases not matched to a gene; V was cut back by 6 bases and J by 5 bases.

The chain joins TRBV7-2 to TRBJ2-3; D is unresolved. The V end lost 5 bases, the J end lost 7 bases, and 16 bases lay between the germline ends. The germline CDR1 and CDR2 sequences are SGHTA and FQGNSA. The CDR3 consists of 14 residues. CDR3 sequence reads: CASSTSPTRNTQYF. The CDR3 DNA reads TGTGCCAGCAGCACCAGCCCTACCAGGAATACGCAGTATTTT.

This rearrangement joins TRBV7-9 to TRBJ1-2; 9 bases map to TRBD1. V was pared by 4 bases and J by 13 bases, with 10 bases of the junction left unmatched. The V gene's germline CDR1 is SEHNR and CDR2 FQNEAQ (reference sequence). The CDR3 contains 13 residues. The CDR3: CASSSGTGPGSTF. CDR3 bases: TGTGCCAGCAGCTCCGGGACAGGGCCGGGGAGCACCTTC.

This sequence joins TRBV19 and TRBJ2-1; D remains unclear. This CDR3 contains 16 residues. Germline V CDR1 and CDR2: LNHDA, SQIVND (reference sequence). The germline V and J ends were trimmed by 3 bases and 10 bases, with 22 bases remaining between them. CDR3 residues: CASSMYSSAEKFEQFF. CDR3 bases: TGTGCCAGTAGTATGTATTCGTCGGCGGAAAAGTTCGAGCAGTTCTTC.